Below are 8 T cell receptor beta chains sequenced from a single sample in a study of blood T cells in healthy people across ages. It was with a sample-barcoded 5' primer and a J-beta primer mix that a second PCR of about 6 to 12 cycles was run. TCRdb re-called the 5' RACE reads through MiXCR, storing one row per CDR3 protein. The sample yields some 900,000 distinct CDR3 sequences, 25% to 30% seen once. Sequencing used blood. These receptor sequences come from an elderly woman in good health.

This clonotype was seen at least ten times. As DNA, the CDR3 is TGCGCCAGCAGCCAGGGAAGGACAGGCCGCGGCGTCCTGACTTTC. Translated: CASSQGRTGRGVLTF. The chain couples TRBV4-3 to TRBJ2-6, with 7 bases fitting TRBD1. With 3 bases clipped from V and 12 bases from J, the junction kept 11 bases outside the gene matches. The CDR3 consists of 15 residues. In germline, CDR1 is LGHNA, CDR2 YSLEER.

This clonotype was observed a few times. The chain couples TRBV24-1 to TRBJ1-5, with 8 bases aligning to TRBD1. Trimming cost V 4 bases and J 2 bases; bases outside gene matches: 3. This CDR3 has 15 amino acids. CDR1 is KGHDR, CDR2 SFDVKD, per germline. CDR3 in DNA: TGTGCCACCAGTGAAGCGACAGGGGGCAATCAGCCCCAGCATTTT. This codes for CATSEATGGNQPQHF.

This clonotype was counted many times. The chain recombines TRBV27 with TRBJ1-5; 7 bases map to TRBD1. Germline V gives CDR1 MNHEY, CDR2 SMNVEV (reference sequence). J was trimmed by 7 bases and V by 5 bases; bases with no gene match: 5. This CDR3 is built from 13 residues. The CDR3 reads CASSQGGGQPQHF. Here the CDR3 DNA reads TGTGCCAGCAGTCAGGGGGGTGGGCAGCCCCAGCATTTT.

A remark on this clonotype: A read error is possible here, since a much larger clone lies one base away. V is TRBV20-1 and J is TRBJ2-1, with 12 bases identical to TRBD2. The CDR3 has 12 amino acids. V was pared by 6 bases and J by 10 bases, with 4 bases of the junction left unmatched. From germline, CDR1 is DFQATT and CDR2 SNEGSKA (reference sequence). The CDR3 region has the DNA TGCAGTGCCGGGACTAGCGGGTACGAGCAGTTCTTC. This codes for CSAGTSGYEQFF.

This clonotype was seen repeatedly, ten times or more. This sequence joins TRBV20-1 and TRBJ2-7, with no clear D. This CDR3 has 13 residues. Germline CDR1 reads DFQATT; CDR2 reads SNEGSKA (reference sequence). Trimming left V 3 bases short and J 7 bases short, with 16 bases between. The CDR3 protein is CSARATSGLEQYF. The CDR3 nucleotides are TGCAGTGCTAGGGCTACTTCGGGTCTGGAGCAGTACTTC.

As concerns this clonotype: This may be a read error: a much more frequent sequence differs by one nucleotide. The gene calls are TRBV7-2 and TRBJ1-2; D gene ambiguous. This CDR3 comprises 13 residues. From germline, CDR1 is SGHTA and CDR2 FQGNSA. V was trimmed by 3 bases and J by 7 bases, leaving 12 bases between them. The CDR3 DNA is TGTACCAGCAGCTTTCTGACCTTTTTTGGCTACACCTTC. As protein: CTSSFLTFFGYTF.

This clonotype was picked up many times. This chain uses TRBV4-3 with TRBJ2-1; TRBD2 matches 15 bases. V shed 0 bases and J 5 bases; nucleotides not matched to a gene: 11. The CDR3 consists of 20 residues. Germline V gives CDR1 LGHNA, CDR2 YSLEER. The CDR3 nucleotides are TGCGCCAGCAGCCAAGAAGGACTAGCGGGGGGGCCAAGACTACACAATGAGCAGTTCTTC. Translation: CASSQEGLAGGPRLHNEQFF.

As concerns this clonotype: Just one base apart from a much larger clone, this may be a read error. This rearrangement joins TRBV6-6 to TRBJ2-3; D tentatively fits TRBD1 or TRBD2 (6 bases each). Germline assignment: CDR1 MNHNY and CDR2 SVGAGI (reference sequence). The CDR3 spans 13 residues. Written as DNA, the CDR3 is TGTGTCAGCACGTTTCAAGGGGGGGATACGCAGTATTTT. It is translated as CVSTFQGGDTQYF.